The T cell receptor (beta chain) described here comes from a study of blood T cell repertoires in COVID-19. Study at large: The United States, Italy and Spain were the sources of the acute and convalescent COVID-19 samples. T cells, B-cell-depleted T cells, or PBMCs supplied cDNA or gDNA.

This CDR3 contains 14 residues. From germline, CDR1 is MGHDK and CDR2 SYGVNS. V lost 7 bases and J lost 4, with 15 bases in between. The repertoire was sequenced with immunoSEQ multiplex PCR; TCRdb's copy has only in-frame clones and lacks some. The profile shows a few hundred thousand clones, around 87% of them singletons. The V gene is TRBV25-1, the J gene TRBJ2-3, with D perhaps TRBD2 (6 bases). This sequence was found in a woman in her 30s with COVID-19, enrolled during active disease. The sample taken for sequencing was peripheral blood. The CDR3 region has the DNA TGTGCCAGCATGTTATCTGGCGGGGCAGATACGCAGTATTTT. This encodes CASMLSGGADTQYF.